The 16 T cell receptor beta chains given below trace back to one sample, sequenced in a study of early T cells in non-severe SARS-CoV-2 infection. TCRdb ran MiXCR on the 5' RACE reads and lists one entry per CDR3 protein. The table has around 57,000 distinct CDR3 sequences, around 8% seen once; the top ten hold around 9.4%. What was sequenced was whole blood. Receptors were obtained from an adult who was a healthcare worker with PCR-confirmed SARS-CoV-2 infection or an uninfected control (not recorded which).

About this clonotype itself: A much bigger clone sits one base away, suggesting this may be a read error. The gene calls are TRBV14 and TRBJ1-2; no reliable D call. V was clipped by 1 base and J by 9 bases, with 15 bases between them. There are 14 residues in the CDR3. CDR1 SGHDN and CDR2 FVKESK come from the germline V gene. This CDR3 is CASSQGSIFTRYTF. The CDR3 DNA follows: TGTGCCAGCAGCCAAGGCTCTATTTTTACGCGCTACACCTTC.

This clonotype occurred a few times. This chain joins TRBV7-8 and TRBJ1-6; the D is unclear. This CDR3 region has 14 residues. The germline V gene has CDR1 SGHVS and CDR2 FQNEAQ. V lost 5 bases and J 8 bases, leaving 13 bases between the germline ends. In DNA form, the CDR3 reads TGTGCCAGCAGCCAAGGACTGTTCTATTCACCCCTCCACTTT. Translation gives CASSQGLFYSPLHF.

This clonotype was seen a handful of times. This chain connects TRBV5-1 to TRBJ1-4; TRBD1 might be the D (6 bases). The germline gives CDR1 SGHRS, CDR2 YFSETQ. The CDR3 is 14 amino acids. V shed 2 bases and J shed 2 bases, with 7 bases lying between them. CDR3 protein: CASSFQGTNEKLFF. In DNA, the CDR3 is TGCGCCAGCAGCTTCCAGGGGACTAATGAAAAACTGTTTTTT.

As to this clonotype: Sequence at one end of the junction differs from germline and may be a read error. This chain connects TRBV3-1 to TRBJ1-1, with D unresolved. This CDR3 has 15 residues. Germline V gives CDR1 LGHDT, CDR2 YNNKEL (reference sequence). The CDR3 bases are TGTGCCAGCAGCCCCCACCGGCCTTCGAACCCTGAAGCTTTCTTT. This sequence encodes CASSPHRPSNPEAFF.

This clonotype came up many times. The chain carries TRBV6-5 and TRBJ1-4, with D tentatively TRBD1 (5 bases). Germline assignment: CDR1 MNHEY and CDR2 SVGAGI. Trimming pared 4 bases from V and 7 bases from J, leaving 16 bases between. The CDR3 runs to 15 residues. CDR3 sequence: CASSSRGGLAEKLFF. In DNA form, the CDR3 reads TGTGCCAGCAGTTCCCGGGGGGGATTGGCTGAAAAACTGTTTTTT.

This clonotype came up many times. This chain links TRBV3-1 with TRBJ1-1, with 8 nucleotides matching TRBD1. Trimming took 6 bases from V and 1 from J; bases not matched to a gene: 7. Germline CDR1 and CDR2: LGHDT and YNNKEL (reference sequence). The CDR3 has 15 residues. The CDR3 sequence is CASSYAGGANTEAFF. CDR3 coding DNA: TGTGCCAGCAGTTATGCAGGGGGCGCGAACACTGAAGCTTTCTTT.

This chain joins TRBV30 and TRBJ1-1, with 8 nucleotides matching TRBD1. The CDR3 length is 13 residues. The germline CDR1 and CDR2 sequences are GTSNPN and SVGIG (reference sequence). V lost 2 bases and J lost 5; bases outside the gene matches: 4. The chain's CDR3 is CAWSTQGETEAFF. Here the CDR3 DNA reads TGTGCCTGGAGTACACAGGGGGAAACTGAAGCTTTCTTT.

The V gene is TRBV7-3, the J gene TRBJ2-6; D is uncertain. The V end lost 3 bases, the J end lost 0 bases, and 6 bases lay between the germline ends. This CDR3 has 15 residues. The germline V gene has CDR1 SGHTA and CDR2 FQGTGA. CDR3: CASSFDNSGANVLTF. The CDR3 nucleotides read TGTGCCAGCAGCTTTGACAACTCTGGGGCCAACGTCCTGACTTTC. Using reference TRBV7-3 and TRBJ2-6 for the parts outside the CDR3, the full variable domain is GAGVSQTPSNKVTEKGKYVELRCDPISGHTALYWYRQSLGQGPEFLIYFQGTGAADDSGLPNDRFFAVRPEGSVSTLKIQRTERGDSAVYLCASSFDNSGANVLTFGAGSRLTVL.

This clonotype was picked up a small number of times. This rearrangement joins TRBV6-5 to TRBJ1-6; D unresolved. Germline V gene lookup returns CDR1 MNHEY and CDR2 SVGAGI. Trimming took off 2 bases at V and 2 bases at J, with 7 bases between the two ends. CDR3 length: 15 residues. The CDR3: CASSYQSPYNSPLHF. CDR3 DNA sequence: TGTGCCAGCAGTTACCAGAGCCCCTATAATTCACCCCTCCACTTT.

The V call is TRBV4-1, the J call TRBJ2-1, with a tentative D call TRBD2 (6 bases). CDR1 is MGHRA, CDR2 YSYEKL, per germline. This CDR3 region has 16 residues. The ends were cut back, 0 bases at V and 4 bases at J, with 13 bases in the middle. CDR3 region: CASSQDLAGKYNEQFF. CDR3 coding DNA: TGCGCCAGCAGCCAAGATCTCGCGGGGAAGTACAATGAGCAGTTCTTC.

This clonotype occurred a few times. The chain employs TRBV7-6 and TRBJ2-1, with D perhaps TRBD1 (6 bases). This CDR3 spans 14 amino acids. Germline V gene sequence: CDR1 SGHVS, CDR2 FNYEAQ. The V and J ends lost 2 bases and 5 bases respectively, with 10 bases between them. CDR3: CASSLRRGNNEQFF. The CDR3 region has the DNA TGTGCCAGCAGCTTACGTAGGGGGAACAATGAGCAGTTCTTC.

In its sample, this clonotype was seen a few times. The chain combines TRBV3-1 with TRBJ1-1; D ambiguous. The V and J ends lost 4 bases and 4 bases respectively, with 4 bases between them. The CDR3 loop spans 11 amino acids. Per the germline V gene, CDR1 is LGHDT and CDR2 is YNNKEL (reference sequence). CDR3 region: CASSLFTEAFF. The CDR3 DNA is TGTGCCAGCAGCCTTTTCACTGAAGCTTTCTTT.

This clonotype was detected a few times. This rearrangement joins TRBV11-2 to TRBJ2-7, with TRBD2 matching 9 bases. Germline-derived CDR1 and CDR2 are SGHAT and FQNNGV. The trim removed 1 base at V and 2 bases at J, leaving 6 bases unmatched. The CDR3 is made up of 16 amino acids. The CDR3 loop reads CASSLGMTSGAYEQYF. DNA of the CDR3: TGTGCCAGCAGCTTAGGGATGACTAGCGGAGCCTACGAGCAGTACTTC.

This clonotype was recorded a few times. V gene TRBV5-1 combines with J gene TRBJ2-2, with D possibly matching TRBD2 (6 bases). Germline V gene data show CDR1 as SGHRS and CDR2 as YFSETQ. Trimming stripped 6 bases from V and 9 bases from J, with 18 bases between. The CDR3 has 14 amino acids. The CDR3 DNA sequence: TGCGCCAGCATCCACCTCGGGGGTGAACGGGAGCTGTTTTTT. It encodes CASIHLGGERELFF.

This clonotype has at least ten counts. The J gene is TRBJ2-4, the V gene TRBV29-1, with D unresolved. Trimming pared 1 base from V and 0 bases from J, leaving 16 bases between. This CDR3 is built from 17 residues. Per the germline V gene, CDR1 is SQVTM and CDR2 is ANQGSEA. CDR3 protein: CSVEVLAAELAKNIQYF. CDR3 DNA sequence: TGCAGCGTTGAAGTCTTGGCGGCAGAGCTAGCCAAAAACATTCAGTACTTC.

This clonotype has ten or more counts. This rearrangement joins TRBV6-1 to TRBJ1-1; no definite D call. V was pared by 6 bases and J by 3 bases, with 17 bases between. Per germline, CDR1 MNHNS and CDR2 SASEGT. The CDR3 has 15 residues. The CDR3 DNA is TGTGCCAGCAGGAGGGTCCCTCGCGGGGACACTGAAGCTTTCTTT. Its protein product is CASRRVPRGDTEAFF.